This TCR beta chain was documented in a study of T cells in Graves' hyperthyroidism and ophthalmopathy. Study conclusions and caveats: Ophthalmopathy cases were set apart from stable hyperthyroidism by a 13 V-J model. Among clonotypes expanded in thyroid above 0.001, most were also found in blood.

CDR3 length: 18 residues. The ends lost 0 bases at V and 5 bases at J; junction bases unmatched: 7. Looked up from germline, CDR1 is PRHDT and CDR2 is FYEKMQ (reference sequence). Hyperthyroidism of Graves' type that showed no ophthalmopathy progression within 18 months was stable. TCR beta CDR3 region amplification was performed from RNA transcripts. In the first-round RT-PCR of the TCR CDR3, the HTBI primer set was used. TCRdb ran MiXCR on the multiplex PCR reads and lists one entry per CDR3 protein. Of 250,000 to 350,000 distinct CDR3 sequences listed, around 17% are singletons. This clonotype was observed a handful of times. The antigen remains undetermined.

This rearrangement joins TRBV13 to TRBJ2-2; the match to TRBD2 covers 12 bases. The specimen was blood. This TCR was sampled from a man aged 25-45 years with Graves' hyperthyroidism. CDR3 DNA: TGTGCCAGCAGCTTAGGCCTAGCGGGAGGGCCGCGGACCGGGGAGCTGTTTTTT. This encodes CASSLGLAGGPRTGELFF. The full variable domain, rest sourced from reference TRBV13 and TRBJ2-2, is AAGVIQSPRHLIKEKRETATLKCYPIPRHDTVYWYQQGPGQDPQFLISFYEKMQSDKGSIPDRFSAQQFSDYHSELNMSSLELGDSALYFCASSLGLAGGPRTGELFFGEGSRLTVL.